This is a list of T cell receptor beta chains from one sample in a study of graft-versus-host responses after intestinal transplantation. This table comes from immunoSEQ multiplex PCR, and its TCRdb copy is limited to in-frame clones, with some not included. The sample lists 29,000 or so clones, around nine tenths occurring once. Material: PBMCs, obtained about 420 days after intestinal transplantation. Receptor source: a human patient who received an intestinal transplant, so some T cells may come from the graft donor. Both conserved end residues are part of each CDR3. The D gene is left open where the match is weak. Clone size, where shown, is once, few, many, or a class for clones that have expanded.

.,TRBJ2-5,TRBV29-1,.,TGCAGCGTTGAACCGGTGGCTAGCCAAGAGACCCAGTACTTC,CSVEPVASQETQYF
.,TRBJ1-5,TRBV6-6,.,TGTGCCAGCAGCGGTCAGGGGCCTAGCCAGCCCCAGCATTTT,CASSGQGPSQPQHF
.,TRBJ1-6,TRBV19,few,TGTGCCAGTAGTACAAGACAGAATTCACCCCTCCACTTT,CASSTRQNSPLHF
TRBD1,TRBJ2-3,TRBV6-5,.,TGTGCCAGCAGTTTTGCCGGGACAGGGAGAGATACGCAGTATTTT,CASSFAGTGRDTQYF
TRBD2,TRBJ2-7,TRBV28,.,TGTGCCAGCAGTTTACGTAGTTGGACTAGGGCCTCCTACGAGCAGTACTTC,CASSLRSWTRASYEQYF
TRBD2,TRBJ2-7,TRBV28,.,TGTGCCAGCAGGGAAAGCGGGAGGGACTACGAGCAGTACTTC,CASRESGRDYEQYF
TRBD1,TRBJ2-5,TRBV30,.,TGTGCCTGCGGGACAGGGAGGGCTGAGACCCAGTACTTC,CACGTGRAETQYF
TRBD1,TRBJ1-1,TRBV30,.,TGTGCCTGGAGTGCTCGGACAGGACTTGAAGCTTTCTTT,CAWSARTGLEAFF
.,TRBJ1-5,TRBV6-6,few,TGTGCCAGCAGTTACTCAGGAGATCAGCCCCAGCATTTT,CASSYSGDQPQHF
.,TRBJ2-1,TRBV28,.,TGTGCCTTTCCCCGCAGGGACTCCCAAAGTCAGGGGTACAATGAGCAGTTCTTC,CAFPRRDSQSQGYNEQFF
.,TRBJ1-4,TRBV4-1,.,TGCGCCAGCAGCCAAGGCGCGGTACGTGAAAAACTGTTTTTT,CASSQGAVREKLFF
.,TRBJ2-5,TRBV5-1,.,TGCGCCAGCAGCTTCACTAGTCGGGGACAAGAGACCCAGTACTTC,CASSFTSRGQETQYF
TRBD1,TRBJ2-1,TRBV12-5,.,TGTGCTAGTGTTCTCGATTTGACAGGGGTCTGGAATGAGCAGTTCTTC,CASVLDLTGVWNEQFF
TRBD1,TRBJ2-5,TRBV19,.,TGTGCCAGTAGTATGGGGACAGGGCGAGAGACCCAGTACTTC,CASSMGTGRETQYF
.,TRBJ2-1,TRBV28,.,TGTGCCAGCAGTTTCTCAGGGAGGAATGAGCAGTTCTTC,CASSFSGRNEQFF
.,TRBJ1-1,TRBV25-1,.,TGTGCCAGCAGTGACAGTGAAGCTTTCTTT,CASSDSEAFF
TRBD1,TRBJ2-1,TRBV30,.,TGTGCCTGGGAAAGGGACAGGCTCTCCTACAATGAGCAGTTCTTC,CAWERDRLSYNEQFF
TRBD1,TRBJ1-1,TRBV6-6,.,TGTGCCAGCAGTCGACACACAGGGGAGGCTTTCTTT,CASSRHTGEAFF
TRBD2,TRBJ2-1,TRBV7-2,.,TGTGCCAGCAGCTTAGAATTAGCGGGGGGCAATGAGCAGTTCTTC,CASSLELAGGNEQFF
.,TRBJ2-5,TRBV7-2,.,TGTGCCAGCAGCTTAGTCCCAGGGCTAGTTAAAGAGACCCAGTACTTC,CASSLVPGLVKETQYF
TRBD2,TRBJ2-7,TRBV7-2,few,TGTGCCAGCAGCTTAGTTGGGGGGGGCTACGAGCAGTACTTC,CASSLVGGGYEQYF
.,TRBJ2-2,TRBV5-4,.,TGTGCCAGCAGCTGGAACACCGGGGAGCTGTTTTTT,CASSWNTGELFF
.,TRBJ2-1,TRBV27,once,TGTGCCAGCAGTTTATCAATGTACAATGAGCAGTTCTTC,CASSLSMYNEQFF
TRBD1,TRBJ1-1,TRBV5-8,.,TGTGCCAGCAGCTCCGGACAGGGCCTATACACTGAAGCTTTCTTT,CASSSGQGLYTEAFF
TRBD2,TRBJ2-3,TRBV5-1,few,TGCGCCAGCAGACGAACTAGCGGGGGGTATACAGATACGCAGTATTTT,CASRRTSGGYTDTQYF
.,TRBJ2-1,TRBV11-2,.,TGTGCCAGCAGCTTAGAACCTGGTTGGTCCTACAATGAGCAGTTCTTC,CASSLEPGWSYNEQFF
.,TRBJ2-1,TRBV11-2,.,TGTGCCAGCAGCCCGTCCGCAGCGGACTATGAGCAGTTCTTC,CASSPSAADYEQFF
TRBD1,TRBJ2-7,TRBV13,.,TGTGCCAGCAGGGGGGGACAGGAGAATTTCTACGAGCAGTACTTC,CASRGGQENFYEQYF
TRBD2,TRBJ2-1,TRBV29-1,.,TGCAGCGTTGATGCGGATCGGACTAGCGGGTACAATGAGCAGTTCTTC,CSVDADRTSGYNEQFF
.,TRBJ1-1,TRBV2,.,TGTGCCAGCACCCGGGGAATCTACACTGAAGCTTTCTTT,CASTRGIYTEAFF
.,TRBJ1-2,TRBV6-4,.,TGTGCCAGCAGTGAGTCGACGGCGCGCCTCTATGGCTACACCTTC,CASSESTARLYGYTF
TRBD1,TRBJ1-2,TRBV28,.,TGTGCCAGCAGACGACAGGGGTCCTATGGCTACACCTTC,CASRRQGSYGYTF
.,TRBJ2-7,TRBV5-1,.,TGCGCCAGCAGCTTGGACGGTTACGAGCAGTACTTC,CASSLDGYEQYF
.,TRBJ1-1,TRBV6-5,.,TGTGCCAGCAGTTACTCCGGACTTCTGAACACTGAAGCTTTCTTT,CASSYSGLLNTEAFF
TRBD1,TRBJ1-5,TRBV2,.,TGTGCCAGCAGTTTGACAGGGATGAATCAGCCCCAGCATTTT,CASSLTGMNQPQHF
.,TRBJ1-4,TRBV7-9,.,TGTGCCAGCAGTCTTGGGGGGGCTAATGAAAAACTGTTTTTT,CASSLGGANEKLFF
.,TRBJ1-4,TRBV2,large,TGTGCCAGCAGCTATAATGAAAAACTGTTTTTT,CASSYNEKLFF
.,TRBJ1-6,TRBV30,.,TGTGCCTGGAGTCCACTTATTGATTCACCCCTCCACTTT,CAWSPLIDSPLHF
TRBD2,TRBJ2-5,TRBV9,.,TGTGCCAGCAGTTCAACGACTAGCGGGAGACGAGGAGGAGAGACCCAGTACTTC,CASSSTTSGRRGGETQYF
.,TRBJ1-1,TRBV4-1,.,TGCGCCAGCAGCCTATCATCGGGAGGGAACACTGAAGCTTTCTTT,CASSLSSGGNTEAFF
.,TRBJ2-1,TRBV9,.,TGTGCCAGCAGCGTAGTGTACTCCTACAATGAGCAGTTCTTC,CASSVVYSYNEQFF
.,TRBJ2-5,TRBV5-6,.,TGTGCCAGCAGCACCCGGGGGCCCCTGGTTTTAGAGACCCAGTACTTC,CASSTRGPLVLETQYF
.,TRBJ2-7,TRBV11-2,once,TGTGCCAGCAGCTCCCCCTGGGCAGCGATCCACGAGCAGTACTTC,CASSSPWAAIHEQYF
.,TRBJ2-5,TRBV21-1,.,TGTGCCAGCAGCATTGTACTAGCGGGAGTGGAAGAGACCCAGTACTTC,CASSIVLAGVEETQYF
.,TRBJ1-1,TRBV6-1,few,TGTGCCAGCAGTAGCAGGGACGGACCCACTGAAGCTTTCTTT,CASSSRDGPTEAFF
.,TRBJ2-2,TRBV7-6,.,TGTGCCAGCGGCGCATTCCGGGCCGGGACCGGGGAGCTGTTTTTT,CASGAFRAGTGELFF
.,TRBJ1-4,TRBV25-1,.,TGTGCCAGCAGGGGTGAAAAACTGTTTTTT,CASRGEKLFF
TRBD1,TRBJ2-7,TRBV19,few,TGTGCCAGTAGTATAGCCCGGGGACAGGGTTCCTACGAGCAGTACTTC,CASSIARGQGSYEQYF
TRBD1,TRBJ1-1,TRBV18,.,TGTGCCAGCTCACCTAACTACCTTTCGACAGGGGGCGGCAACACTGAAGCTTTCTTT,CASSPNYLSTGGGNTEAFF
.,TRBJ1-4,TRBV5-1,.,TGCGCCAGCAGCCCCGGGTCCTCTAATGAAAAACTGTTTTTT,CASSPGSSNEKLFF
TRBD2,TRBJ2-3,TRBV4-1,few,TGCGCCAGCAGCCGAAGACTAGCGGGCTTCACAGATACGCAGTATTTT,CASSRRLAGFTDTQYF
.,TRBJ2-1,TRBV19,few,TGTGCCAGTAGTAGCCCCGGGACCAACAATGAGCAGTTCTTC,CASSSPGTNNEQFF
.,TRBJ2-3,TRBV6-5,.,TGTGCCAGCAGTTACGCGGGACCTAGCACAGATACGCAGTATTTT,CASSYAGPSTDTQYF
TRBD1,TRBJ2-7,TRBV11-3,.,TGTGCCAGCAGCTTAGAGTTTCAGGGGGCGTTGGAGCAGTACTTC,CASSLEFQGALEQYF
TRBD1,TRBJ2-5,TRBV15,.,TGTGCCACCAGCAGAAATCACAGGGGTAAAGAGACCCAGTACTTC,CATSRNHRGKETQYF
.,TRBJ2-2,TRBV5-4,.,TGTGCCAGCAGCCCCAACCCGGGGGTAAGGAACACCGGGGAGCTGTTTTTT,CASSPNPGVRNTGELFF